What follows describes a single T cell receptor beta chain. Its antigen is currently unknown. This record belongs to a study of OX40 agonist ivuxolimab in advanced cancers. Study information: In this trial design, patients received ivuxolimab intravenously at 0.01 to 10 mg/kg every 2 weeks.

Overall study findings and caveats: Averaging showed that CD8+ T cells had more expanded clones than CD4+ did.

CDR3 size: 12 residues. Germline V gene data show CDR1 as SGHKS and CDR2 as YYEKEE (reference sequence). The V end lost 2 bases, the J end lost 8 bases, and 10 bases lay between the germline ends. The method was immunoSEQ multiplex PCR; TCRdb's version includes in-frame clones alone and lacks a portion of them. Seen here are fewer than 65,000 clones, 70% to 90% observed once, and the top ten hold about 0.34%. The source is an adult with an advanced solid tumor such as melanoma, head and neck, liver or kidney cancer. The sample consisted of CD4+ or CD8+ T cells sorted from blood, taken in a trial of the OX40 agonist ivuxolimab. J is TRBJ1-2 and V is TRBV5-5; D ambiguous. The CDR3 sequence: CASSFGGGGYTF. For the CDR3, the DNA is TGTGCCAGCAGCTTCGGAGGCGGCGGCTACACCTTC.